These 29 T cell receptor beta chains were sequenced from one sample in a study of blood T cell repertoires in COVID-19. Generated by immunoSEQ multiplex PCR, the TCRdb table keeps only in-frame clones and is missing some. Here the sample spans 140,000 to 150,000 clones, 84% being singletons. The sequenced sample consisted of peripheral blood. The source of these receptors is a human donor in a cohort sampled during active COVID-19.

V usage is TRBV7-2 and J usage is TRBJ1-2; 11 bases align to TRBD1. Germline assignment: CDR1 SGHTA and CDR2 FQGNSA. The CDR3 totals 14 residues. V gave up 5 bases and J gave up 8 bases; unmatched junction bases: 7. In nucleotides, the CDR3 is TGTGCCAGCAGCCACGGGACAGGGGGAATGGGCTACACCTTC. This sequence encodes CASSHGTGGMGYTF.

For the CDR3, the DNA is TGTGCCAGCAGCCCCCTGCGGGGGAAACAAGAGACCCAGTACTTC. Translating it yields CASSPLRGKQETQYF. This chain joins TRBV11-1 and TRBJ2-5; 7 positions match TRBD2. CDR1 SGHAT and CDR2 FQDESV come from the germline V gene (reference sequence). The CDR3 contains 15 residues. Trimming at V came to 5 bases and at J to 2 bases, leaving 8 bases not matched to a gene.

The rearrangement uses TRBV3-1 (or the pseudogene TRBV3-2) and TRBJ2-7; D is perhaps TRBD1 (6 bases). The ends were cut back, 6 bases at V and 3 bases at J, with 12 bases in the middle. Germline V gene data show CDR1 as LGHDT and CDR2 as YNNKEL (reference sequence). This CDR3 region has 13 residues. CDR3 sequence reads: CASSLGQIYEQYF. The CDR3 DNA reads as TGTGCCAGCAGTCTCGGACAGATCTACGAGCAGTACTTC.

J is TRBJ1-1 and V is TRBV6-5; 8 bases line up with TRBD1. CDR3 length: 14 residues. V lost 7 bases and J lost 7; bases outside the gene matches: 11. The germline CDR1 and CDR2 sequences are MNHEY and SVGAGI. This CDR3 is CASNRKTGGSEAFF. CDR3 bases: TGTGCCAGCAATAGGAAAACAGGGGGGAGTGAAGCTTTCTTT.

The rearrangement uses TRBV29-1 and TRBJ1-1; no firm D call. Germline V gene lookup returns CDR1 SQVTM and CDR2 ANQGSEA. CDR3 length: 13 amino acids. Trimming stripped 4 bases from V and 0 bases from J, with 9 bases between. The DNA for the CDR3 is TGCAGCGTTGCGGGAAGAATGAACACTGAAGCTTTCTTT. Residues: CSVAGRMNTEAFF.

This chain links TRBV7-2 with TRBJ2-3; tentative D call: TRBD2 (5 bases). Germline assignment: CDR1 SGHTA and CDR2 FQGNSA. There are 14 residues in the CDR3. V was shortened by 5 bases and J by 2 bases, with 11 bases between the two germline ends. The CDR3 here is CASSLAGVTDTQYF. CDR3 sequence (DNA): TGTGCCAGCAGCCTTGCCGGGGTCACAGATACGCAGTATTTT. Drawing the rest from reference TRBV7-2 and TRBJ2-3, the complete variable domain is GAGVSQSPSNKVTEKGKDVELRCDPISGHTALYWYRQSLGQGLEFLIYFQGNSAPDKSGLPSDRFSAERTGGSVSTLTIQRTQQEDSAVYLCASSLAGVTDTQYFGPGTRLTVL.

The CDR3 DNA follows: TGTGCCAGCAGCAGGGGGGGACAGGGGATCTCCAAAAACATTCAGTACTTC. Protein: CASSRGGQGISKNIQYF. The rearrangement links TRBV11-3 to TRBJ2-4, with TRBD1 matching over 10 bases. This CDR3 comprises 17 residues. CDR1 and CDR2 (germline): SGHNT, YENEEA. With V trimmed by 5 bases and J by 2 bases, 9 bases remained unmatched.

This chain connects TRBV9 to TRBJ1-2, with D unclear. Trimming removed 4 bases from V and 6 bases from J, with 19 bases in between. In germline, CDR1 is SGDLS, CDR2 YYNGEE. This CDR3 has 15 amino acids. The CDR3 loop is CASSLRWVTSDGYTF. Here the CDR3 DNA reads TGTGCCAGCAGCCTTCGGTGGGTGACAAGTGATGGCTACACCTTC.

The V call is TRBV4-1, the J call TRBJ2-5; D unclear. V gave up 0 bases and J gave up 1 base, with 6 bases separating them. This CDR3 spans 14 amino acids. Germline V gene sequence: CDR1 MGHRA, CDR2 YSYEKL. This chain's CDR3 is CASSQERVQETQYF. CDR3 DNA sequence: TGCGCCAGCAGCCAAGAACGAGTCCAAGAGACCCAGTACTTC.

V and J are TRBV5-1 and TRBJ1-4; possible D gene TRBD1, 5 bases. The V end lost 0 bases, the J end lost 7 bases, and 13 bases lay between the germline ends. This CDR3 is 15 amino acids long. CDR1 is SGHRS and CDR2 is YFSETQ in the germline V gene. The CDR3 coding sequence is TGCGCCAGCAGCTTGGCCCTCGGAGGGGTTGAAAAACTGTTTTTT. Its translation is CASSLALGGVEKLFF.

This chain links TRBV24-1 with TRBJ2-2; a possible D gene is TRBD1 (5 bases). The CDR3 extends over 15 amino acids. Trimming removed 3 bases at V and 4 bases at J, with 11 bases between. The germline V gene encodes CDR1 KGHDR and CDR2 SFDVKD. The CDR3 coding sequence is TGTGCCACCAGTGATGATCGACAGCGCACCGGGGAGCTGTTTTTT. It yields the protein CATSDDRQRTGELFF.

The rearrangement uses TRBV2 and TRBJ2-2; 8 positions agree with TRBD1. With 6 bases clipped from V and 5 bases from J, the junction kept 8 bases outside the gene matches. The CDR3 spans 15 residues. The germline V gene has CDR1 SNHLY and CDR2 FYNNEI. The CDR3 nucleotides are TGTGCCAGCAGCACCCGGACAGGGAGTACCGGGGAGCTGTTTTTT. Translating it yields CASSTRTGSTGELFF.

This clone was seen a few times. This chain joins TRBV2 and TRBJ2-5, with D tentatively TRBD1 (6 bases). V lost 10 bases and J lost 2, with 14 bases in between. Germline CDR1 and CDR2: SNHLY and FYNNEI. The CDR3 runs to 13 residues. The CDR3 region has the DNA TGTGCCACCTCCGGAGGACAGCAAGAGACCCAGTACTTC. Protein product: CATSGGQQETQYF.

The CDR3 protein is CASRLKLAGTETQYF. CDR3 sequence (DNA): TGTGCCAGCAGACTCAAGCTAGCGGGGACAGAGACCCAGTACTTC. The chain carries TRBV6-5 and TRBJ2-5, with 9 bases matching TRBD2. The length of the CDR3 is 15 residues. Germline V CDR1 and CDR2: MNHEY, SVGAGI. Trimming cost V 6 bases and J 4 bases; bases outside gene matches: 9.

This clone appeared a few times. V gene TRBV28 combines with J gene TRBJ2-3; D ambiguous. This CDR3 contains 12 residues. In germline, CDR1 is MDHEN, CDR2 SYDVKM. Deletions cut 5 bases from V and 4 bases from J, with 7 bases between. The CDR3 region has the DNA TGTGCCAGCAGTCTTATATCAGATACGCAGTATTTT. Translated, it gives CASSLISDTQYF.

This sequence joins TRBV5-5 and TRBJ1-2; tentative D call: TRBD1 (5 bases). Trimming took off 0 bases at V and 6 bases at J, with 9 bases between the two ends. This CDR3 spans 13 amino acids. In germline, CDR1 is SGHKS, CDR2 YYEKEE (reference sequence). In DNA form, the CDR3 reads TGTGCCAGCAGCTTGGCGTCGGGGGATGGCTACACCTTC. Translated: CASSLASGDGYTF.

The chain employs TRBV4-3 and TRBJ1-5, with unresolved D. Between the trimmed V and J ends, which lost 0 bases and 4 bases, there was a span of 10 bases. The CDR3 runs to 15 residues. In germline, CDR1 is LGHNA, CDR2 YSLEER. DNA for the CDR3: TGCGCCAGCAGCCAAGATCCGTACGGGAATCAGCCCCAGCATTTT. As protein: CASSQDPYGNQPQHF.

This chain joins TRBV27 and TRBJ1-2; 7 bases fit TRBD1. The germline V gene has CDR1 MNHEY and CDR2 SMNVEV (reference sequence). The CDR3 contains 13 residues. J was trimmed by 8 bases and V by 7 bases; bases with no gene match: 10. The CDR3 bases are TGTGCCAGCACTCCCGGACAGGCCCTCGGCTACACCTTC. Translation gives CASTPGQALGYTF.

CDR3 nucleotides: TGTGCCTGGAGGCCCTGGGACAGGGGGAGAGATGAAAAACTGTTTTTT. This codes for CAWRPWDRGRDEKLFF. V gene TRBV30 combines with J gene TRBJ1-4, with 11 bases that match TRBD1. Germline V gene data show CDR1 as GTSNPN and CDR2 as SVGIG (reference sequence). Trimming took 3 bases from V and 6 from J; bases not matched to a gene: 9. This CDR3 comprises 16 residues.

V and J are TRBV11-2 and TRBJ1-3; D remains unclear. The V gene lost 3 bases and the J gene lost 0 bases, with 9 bases spanning the gap. Germline assignment: CDR1 SGHAT and CDR2 FQNNGV. The CDR3 extends over 15 amino acids. CDR3 in DNA: TGTGCCAGCAGCTTCGGAGCCAGCTCTGGAAACACCATATATTTT. The encoded protein is CASSFGASSGNTIYF.

V usage is TRBV7-2 and J usage is TRBJ1-3, with 8 bases matching TRBD1. This CDR3 region has 15 residues. V trimming: 5 bases; J trimming: 2 bases; junction bases outside the gene matches: 5. CDR1 is SGHTA and CDR2 is FQGNSA in the germline V gene. CDR3 nucleotides: TGTGCCAGCAGCCCTCAGGGGGCGGCTGGAAACACCATATATTTT. This encodes CASSPQGAAGNTIYF.

This rearrangement joins TRBV15 to TRBJ1-5; D remains unclear. CDR1 and CDR2 (germline): LNHNV, YYDKDF (reference sequence). The CDR3 is 13 amino acids. V lost 3 bases and J lost 7, with 10 bases in between. In DNA form, the CDR3 reads TGTGCCACCAGCAGGGGAAGAGGGCAGCCCCAGCATTTT. Its translation: CATSRGRGQPQHF.

This clone was counted once. The J gene is TRBJ1-2, the V gene TRBV6-5, with D perhaps TRBD1 (6 bases). Trimming removed 7 bases at V and 5 bases at J, with 11 bases between. The V gene's germline CDR1 is MNHEY and CDR2 SVGAGI. This CDR3 has 12 amino acids. CDR3 coding DNA: TGTGCCAGCATAGGGGGTCCGTATGGCTACACCTTC. This codes for CASIGGPYGYTF.

The CDR3 DNA reads as TGTGCCAGAAGCTTGGGAGGCCCCTTCCCAGACACCGGGGAGCTGTTTTTT. It codes for CARSLGGPFPDTGELFF. J is TRBJ2-2 and V is TRBV5-3; no clear D. TRBV5-3 is known as an ORF, though its function is uncertain. The CDR3 has 17 residues. V lost 0 bases, J lost 3 bases, and 15 bases lay in between.

In nucleotides, the CDR3 is TGTGCCAGCAGCCCTAACGGGGAAAAACTGTTTTTT. Its translation is CASSPNGEKLFF. This sequence joins TRBV7-2 and TRBJ1-4; D not resolved. Trimming shortened V by 5 bases and J by 8 bases, and 9 bases separated the two germline ends. Germline lookup yields CDR1 SGHTA and CDR2 FQGNSA. CDR3 length equals 12 residues.

The V gene is TRBV4-2, the J gene TRBJ1-5; the match to TRBD1 covers 11 bases. J was trimmed by 7 bases and V by 4 bases; bases with no gene match: 6. Per germline, CDR1 LGHNA and CDR2 YNFKEQ. The CDR3 has 15 amino acids. As DNA, the CDR3 is TGTGCCAGCAGCCTTAACCGGGACAGGGGGCAGCCCCAGCATTTT. This encodes CASSLNRDRGQPQHF.

V gene TRBV11-2 combines with J gene TRBJ2-3, with D uncertain. With 3 bases removed from V and 5 bases from J, the gap between germline ends came to 9 bases. Germline V gene data show CDR1 as SGHAT and CDR2 as FQNNGV. This CDR3 has 13 residues. This chain's CDR3 is CASSFRPEDTQYF. The CDR3 DNA sequence: TGTGCCAGCAGCTTCAGGCCGGAAGATACGCAGTATTTT.

V gene TRBV4-1 combines with J gene TRBJ1-4; TRBD1 aligns across 7 bases. The germline CDR1 and CDR2 sequences are MGHRA and YSYEKL. This CDR3 spans 14 amino acids. With V trimmed by 9 bases and J by 6 bases, 10 bases remained unmatched. The CDR3 region has the DNA TGCGCCAGTCGTAGGGGGCTTTATGATGAAAAACTGTTTTTT. Translation: CASRRGLYDEKLFF.

The chain joins TRBV9 to TRBJ2-1, with D maybe TRBD2 (6 bases). This CDR3 region has 12 residues. Germline-derived CDR1 and CDR2 are SGDLS and YYNGEE. V shed 4 bases and J shed 9 bases, with 11 bases lying between them. CDR3 nucleotide sequence: TGTGCCAGCAGCTTAGGAGCGGGTGAGCAGTTCTTC. This translates into CASSLGAGEQFF.